Listed here is a single T cell receptor (beta chain). Its antigen is as yet unknown. These data are taken from a study of STAT5B mutations in CD4+ large granular lymphocyte leukemia. Whole-study findings and limits: Patient CD4-sorted repertoires looked more clonal than healthy CD4+ repertoires, even without putative leukemic clones. 8/27 top patient clones versus 2/35 control clones were TRBV06-family.

V was shortened by 4 bases and J by 9 bases, with 14 bases between the two germline ends. Germline lookup yields CDR1 SGHNT and CDR2 YYREEE (reference sequence). The CDR3 contains 12 residues. In the original workflow: Lowest detectable productive clonotype frequency was 2.59 x 10-5. TCRdb's copy holds only in-frame clones and misses some; the assay was immunoSEQ multiplex PCR. D and trimming come from the DNA, and the V and J calls and clone size come from that table. In the table there are 25,000 to 40,000 clones, around 81% of which are singletons. The chain recombines TRBV5-4 with TRBJ2-7; no definite D call. Sequences were obtained from CD4+ T cells from blood buffy coats. The origin of this receptor is a human donor in good health. CDR3 nucleotide sequence: TGTGCCAGCAGCCTGAGTCCTACGAGGCAGTACTTC. Its translation is CASSLSPTRQYF.